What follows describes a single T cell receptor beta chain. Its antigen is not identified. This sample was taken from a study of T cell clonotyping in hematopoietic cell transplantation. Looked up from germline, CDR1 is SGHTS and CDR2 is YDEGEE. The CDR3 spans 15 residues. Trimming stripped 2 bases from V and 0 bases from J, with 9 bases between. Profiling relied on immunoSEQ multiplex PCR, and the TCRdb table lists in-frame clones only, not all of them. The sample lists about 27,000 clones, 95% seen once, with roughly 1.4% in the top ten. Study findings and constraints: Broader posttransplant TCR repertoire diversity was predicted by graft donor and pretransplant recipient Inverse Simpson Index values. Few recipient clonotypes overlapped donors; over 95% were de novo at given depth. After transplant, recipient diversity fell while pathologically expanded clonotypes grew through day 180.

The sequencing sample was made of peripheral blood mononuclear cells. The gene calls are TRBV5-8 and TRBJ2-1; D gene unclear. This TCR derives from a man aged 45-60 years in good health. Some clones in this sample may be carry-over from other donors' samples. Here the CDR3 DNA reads TGTGCCAGCAGCTTAGGCGTAGACTCCTACAATGAGCAGTTCTTC. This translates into CASSLGVDSYNEQFF.